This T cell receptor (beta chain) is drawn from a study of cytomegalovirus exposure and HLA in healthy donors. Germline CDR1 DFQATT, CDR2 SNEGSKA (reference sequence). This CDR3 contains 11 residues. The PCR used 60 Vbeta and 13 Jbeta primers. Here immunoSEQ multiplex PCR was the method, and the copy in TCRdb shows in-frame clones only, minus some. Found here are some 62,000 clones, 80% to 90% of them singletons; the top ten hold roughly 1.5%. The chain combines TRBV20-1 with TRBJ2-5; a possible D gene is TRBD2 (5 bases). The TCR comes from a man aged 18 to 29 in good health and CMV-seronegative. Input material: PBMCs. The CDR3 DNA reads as TGCGGACTTTGGGCCTTGAGGACCCAGTACTTC. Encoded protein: CGLWALRTQYF.